This is a list of T cell receptor beta chains from one sample in a study of TIL therapy for anti-PD-1-resistant metastatic lung cancer. The repertoire was sequenced with immunoSEQ multiplex PCR; TCRdb's copy has only in-frame clones and lacks some. The profile covers tens of thousands of clones, with less than 85% appearing a single time and 5.6% taken by the ten largest. Specimen: tumor tissue, collected at baseline. Receptors originate from a person between 25 and 79 years old with non-small cell lung cancer. Both conserved end residues are part of each CDR3. Fields, in order: D gene, clone size, J gene, V gene, CDR3 length, CDR3 protein, CDR3 DNA. D genes are given only for firm matches. Where a row states a size, it is once, few, many or the class of an expanded clone; other rows omit it.

>.|once|TRBJ1-1|TRBV11-3|14
CASSLFTVTIRAFF
TGTGCCAGCAGCTTATTTACAGTCACCATCCGGGCTTTCTTT
>TRBD2|.|TRBJ2-7|TRBV19|16
CASSPTRGGSTYEQYF
TGTGCCAGTAGTCCGACACGGGGGGGGAGTACCTACGAGCAGTACTTC
>.|once|TRBJ1-4|TRBV2|15
CARGVGPPTNEKLFF
TGTGCCAGGGGGGTGGGGCCCCCAACTAATGAAAAACTGTTTTTT
>.|many|TRBJ2-2|TRBV7-9|15
CASSLDRGFTGELFF
TGTGCCAGCAGCTTAGATCGAGGTTTCACCGGGGAGCTGTTTTTT
>TRBD1|.|TRBJ2-7|TRBV7-2|16
CASSPTRDRFSYEQYF
TGTGCCAGCAGCCCAACCCGGGACAGATTCTCCTACGAGCAGTACTTC
>.|.|TRBJ2-1|TRBV29-1|14
CSVGGDGSYNEQFF
TGCAGCGTTGGGGGGGACGGCTCCTACAATGAGCAGTTCTTC
>.|once|TRBJ2-2|TRBV6-5|11
CATGKVGELFF
TGTGCCACCGGGAAGGTCGGGGAGCTGTTTTTT
>.|.|TRBJ2-5|TRBV5-1|15
CASSLAATYQETQYF
TGCGCCAGCAGCTTGGCCGCGACTTACCAAGAGACCCAGTACTTC
>.|.|TRBJ2-7|TRBV4-1|18
CASSQDPSRQAGIYEQYF
TGCGCCAGCAGCCAAGACCCGAGCCGGCAGGCGGGTATCTACGAGCAGTACTTC
>.|.|TRBJ1-6|TRBV19|14
CASTPSRGNSPLHF
TGTGCCAGTACCCCCTCTCGCGGCAATTCACCCCTCCACTTT
>.|.|TRBJ1-3|TRBV5-6|15
CASSWGVHSGNTIYF
TGTGCCAGCAGCTGGGGGGTTCACTCTGGAAACACCATATATTTT
>.|.|TRBJ2-7|TRBV29-1|13
CSVVRQGNYEQYF
TGCAGCGTTGTGAGGCAGGGAAACTACGAGCAGTACTTC
>.|.|TRBJ2-7|TRBV13|15
CASSLKSPIPSEQYF
TGTGCCAGCAGCTTAAAATCTCCTATACCCTCCGAGCAGTACTTC
>.|.|TRBJ2-3|TRBV27|12
CASSPPSDTQYF
TGTGCCAGCAGTCCGCCTTCTGATACGCAGTATTTT
>TRBD2|.|TRBJ2-2|TRBV5-4|16
CASSFTSGRATGELFF
TGTGCCAGCAGCTTCACTAGCGGGAGGGCGACCGGGGAGCTGTTTTTT
>TRBD1|.|TRBJ1-1|TRBV7-2|15
CASSLAGGATAEAFF
TGTGCCAGCAGCTTAGCAGGGGGCGCAACCGCTGAAGCTTTCTTT
>.|.|TRBJ2-7|TRBV11-1|14
CASSENRVSYEQYF
TGTGCCAGCAGCGAGAACAGGGTCTCCTACGAGCAGTACTTC
>.|.|TRBJ2-6|TRBV11-1|16
CASSLGWSSGANVLTF
TGTGCCAGCAGCTTAGGATGGTCCTCTGGGGCCAACGTCCTGACTTTC
>.|once|TRBJ2-2|TRBV2|14
CASSGNILTGELFF
TGTGCCAGCAGTGGAAACATTCTCACCGGGGAGCTGTTTTTT
>.|.|TRBJ1-5|TRBV19|16
CASSIAPGPLLMRQHF
TGTGCCAGTAGTATAGCCCCGGGTCCCCTTTTGATGCGCCAGCATTTT
>.|many|TRBJ1-5|TRBV18|14
CASSPDYSNQPQHF
TGTGCCAGCTCACCCGATTATAGCAATCAGCCCCAGCATTTT
>.|few|TRBJ1-1|TRBV19|13
CASSMRGNTEAFF
TGTGCCAGTAGTATGAGGGGGAACACTGAAGCTTTCTTT
>.|.|TRBJ1-6|TRBV10-2|14
CASSEAGNNSPLHF
TGCGCCAGCAGTGAGGCAGGGAATAATTCACCCCTCCACTTT
>.|.|TRBJ2-5|TRBV2|16
CASTPASGSLGETQYF
TGTGCCAGTACCCCGGCGTCGGGCTCTTTAGGCGAGACCCAGTACTTC
>TRBD1|.|TRBJ2-1|TRBV9|14
CASSGQGGGNEQFF
TGTGCCAGCAGTGGACAGGGGGGAGGCAATGAGCAGTTCTTC
>TRBD2|.|TRBJ2-1|TRBV27|18
CASSLASGRAVSYNEQFF
TGTGCCAGCAGTTTGGCTAGCGGGAGGGCCGTTTCCTACAATGAGCAGTTCTTC
>.|many|TRBJ1-1|TRBV19|14
CASSIGMKGTEAFF
TGTGCCAGTAGTATAGGTATGAAGGGCACTGAAGCTTTCTTT
>.|.|TRBJ1-3|TRBV5-6|14
CASSLRQTGNTIYF
TGTGCCAGCAGCTTGCGACAGACCGGGAACACCATATATTTT
>.|.|TRBJ2-3|TRBV5-1|14
CASSLVAGTDTQYF
TGCGCCAGCAGCTTGGTTGCCGGCACAGATACGCAGTATTTT
>.|.|TRBJ1-5|TRBV6-5|13
CASSRGRDRPQHF
TGTGCCAGCAGTCGAGGGAGGGACCGGCCCCAGCATTTT
>.|.|TRBJ1-1|TRBV28|12
CASGPLNTEAFF
TGTGCCAGCGGCCCCCTGAACACTGAAGCTTTCTTT
>TRBD2|.|TRBJ2-3|TRBV6-6|14
CAGGLGGASDTQYF
TGTGCAGGTGGTCTCGGGGGGGCGTCAGATACGCAGTATTTT
>.|few|TRBJ1-1|TRBV5-6|12
CASSSFDGEAFF
TGTGCCAGCAGCTCGTTCGATGGAGAAGCTTTCTTT
>.|.|TRBJ1-1|TRBV19|13
CASSIQGPYEAFF
TGTGCCAGTAGTATACAGGGACCTTATGAAGCTTTCTTT
>.|.|TRBJ2-1|TRBV9|14
CASSVAGVGDEQFF
TGTGCCAGCAGCGTAGCGGGAGTTGGAGATGAGCAGTTCTTC
>.|.|TRBJ1-1|TRBV7-8|13
CATLQNLNTEAFF
TGTGCCACCTTACAAAACCTGAACACTGAAGCTTTCTTT
>.|.|TRBJ1-6|TRBV21-1|19
CASSKGGQALSSYNSPLHF
TGTGCCAGCAGCAAAGGGGGGCAGGCACTGAGCTCCTATAATTCACCCCTCCACTTT
>TRBD1|few|TRBJ1-2|TRBV19|15
CASSSPSDRNYGYTF
TGTGCCAGTAGTTCACCGTCGGACAGGAATTATGGCTACACCTTC
>.|few|TRBJ1-5|TRBV5-8|19
CASSWGQLGALIGNQPQHF
TGTGCCAGCAGCTGGGGGCAGCTCGGCGCACTAATTGGCAATCAGCCCCAGCATTTT
>.|.|TRBJ1-2|TRBV5-6|16
CASSLRVENRAYGYTF
TGTGCCAGCAGCTTGAGGGTTGAGAACAGGGCCTATGGCTACACCTTC
>TRBD1|few|TRBJ1-5|TRBV6-5|12
CASSSRTGIQHF
TGTGCCAGCAGTTCCCGGACAGGGATCCAGCATTTT
>.|.|TRBJ1-4|TRBV28|17
CASSLGPRFSTNEKLFF
TGTGCCAGCAGTTTAGGGCCACGCTTCTCAACTAATGAAAAACTGTTTTTT